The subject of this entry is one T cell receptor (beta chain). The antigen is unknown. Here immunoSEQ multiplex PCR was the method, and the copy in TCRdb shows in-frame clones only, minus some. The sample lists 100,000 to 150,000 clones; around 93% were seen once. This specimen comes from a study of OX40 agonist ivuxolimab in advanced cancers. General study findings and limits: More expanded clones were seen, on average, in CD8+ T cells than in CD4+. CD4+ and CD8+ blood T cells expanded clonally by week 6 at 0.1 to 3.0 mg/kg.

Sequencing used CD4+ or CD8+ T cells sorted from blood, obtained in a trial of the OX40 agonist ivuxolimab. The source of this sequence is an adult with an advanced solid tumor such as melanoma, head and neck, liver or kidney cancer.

The CDR3 DNA is TGCGCCAGCAGCCAAGTTGGCTCTGGGGCCAACGTCCTGACTTTC. Its protein is CASSQVGSGANVLTF. This chain links TRBV4-3 with TRBJ2-6; D unclear. Germline V CDR1 and CDR2: LGHNA, YSLEER. This CDR3 contains 15 residues. V lost 1 base, J lost 0 bases, and 4 bases lay in between.